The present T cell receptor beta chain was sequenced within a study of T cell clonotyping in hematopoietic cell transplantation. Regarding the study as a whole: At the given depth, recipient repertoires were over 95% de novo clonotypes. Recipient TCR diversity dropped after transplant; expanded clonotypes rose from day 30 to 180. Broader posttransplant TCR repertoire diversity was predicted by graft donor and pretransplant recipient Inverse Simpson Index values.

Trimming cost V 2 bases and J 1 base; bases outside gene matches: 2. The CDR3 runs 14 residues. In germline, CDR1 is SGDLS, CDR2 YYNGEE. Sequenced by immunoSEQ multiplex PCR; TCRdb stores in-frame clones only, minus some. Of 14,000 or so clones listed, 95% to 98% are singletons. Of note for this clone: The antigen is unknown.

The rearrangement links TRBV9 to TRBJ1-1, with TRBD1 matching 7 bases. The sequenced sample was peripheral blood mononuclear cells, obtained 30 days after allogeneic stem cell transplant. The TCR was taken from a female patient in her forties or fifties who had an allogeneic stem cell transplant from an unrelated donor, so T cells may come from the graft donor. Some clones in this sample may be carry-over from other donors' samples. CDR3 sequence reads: CASSVRGENTEAFF. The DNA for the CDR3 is TGTGCCAGCAGCGTCAGGGGGGAGAACACTGAAGCTTTCTTT.